The 21 T cell receptor beta chains reported below all come from one sample, sequenced in a study of blood T cells in healthy people across ages (dated by TCRdb to the mid-2010s). Libraries were prepared through 5' RACE. The listed sequencing device is Illumina HiSeq 2500. A second PCR of 7 to 11 cycles was run with a J-beta primer mix and a sample-barcoded 5' primer. Clones were called with MiXCR by TCRdb after fastp trimmed the public reads at Q25, and only in-frame beta chains were retained. Each entry merges the rows of one CDR3 protein and shows their most common DNA and genes. The table for this sample lists about 1,400,000 distinct CDR3 sequences; 42% of them were counted only once. Jointly, the top ten make up 7.9% of the sample. The sample was blood. Source of these receptors: a woman aged 18-30 years in good health.

V and J are TRBV12-3 or TRBV12-4 and TRBJ1-2; 9 bases are shared with TRBD1. The CDR3 consists of 17 residues. The V segment lost 2 bases and the J segment 1 base; nucleotides outside the gene matches: 8. Here the CDR3 DNA reads TGTGCCAGCAGTTTAAGGGGGGGGACAGGGATTAACTATGGCTACACCTTC. This sequence encodes CASSLRGGTGINYGYTF.

This clonotype was detected a few times. The chain uses TRBV6-5 and TRBJ2-1, with 8 bases matching TRBD2. V trimming: 5 bases; J trimming: 7 bases; junction bases outside the gene matches: 10. This CDR3 is built from 15 residues. Germline-derived CDR1 and CDR2 are MNHEY and SVGAGI. CDR3 bases: TGTGCCAGCAGTCCGCAACTAGCGGAGTGGAATGAGCAGTTCTTC. The encoded protein is CASSPQLAEWNEQFF.

The chain combines TRBV7-9 with TRBJ2-7; D gene unclear. TRBJ2-5 matches the DNA end more closely, so the J call is doubtful. The CDR3 covers 15 residues. Germline CDR1 SEHNR, CDR2 FQNEAQ (reference sequence). Here the CDR3 DNA reads TGTGCCAGCAGCTCTTCGATGGGCCCACAAGAGACCCAGTACTTC. This gives the protein CASSSSMGPQETQYF.

The V and J genes are TRBV11-2 and TRBJ2-7, with D tentatively TRBD1 (5 bases). Trimming removed 5 bases from V and 2 bases from J, with 13 bases in between. The CDR3 is 14 amino acids. CDR1 and CDR2 (germline): SGHAT, FQNNGV. The CDR3 nucleotides read TGTGCCAGCAGCCATAACCAGGGTGCCTACGAGCAGTACTTC. Translating it yields CASSHNQGAYEQYF.

This clonotype was counted only a few times. This chain's CDR3 is CASSMDMTSLDTQYF. For the CDR3, the DNA is TGTGCCAGCAGTATGGACATGACGAGTCTCGATACGCAGTATTTT. This chain links TRBV12-3 or TRBV12-4 with TRBJ2-3; D is perhaps TRBD1 (5 bases). V was trimmed by 5 bases and J by 6 bases, leaving 18 bases between them. The CDR3 is 15 residues long.

The rearrangement joins TRBV15 to TRBJ2-3, with D uncertain. V was clipped by 0 bases and J by 4 bases, with 14 bases between them. The germline V gene encodes CDR1 LNHNV and CDR2 YYDKDF (reference sequence). This CDR3 is 16 amino acids long. The CDR3 DNA is TGTGCCACCAGCAGAGATCGGCCTAGTTCCTCAGATACGCAGTATTTT. Its protein is CATSRDRPSSSDTQYF.

The count of this clonotype is one. The J gene is TRBJ2-5, the V gene TRBV6-5, with 10 bases lining up with TRBD2. Germline V gene lookup returns CDR1 MNHEY and CDR2 SVGAGI. The CDR3 spans 15 residues. V was pared by 0 bases and J by 11 bases, with 9 bases of the junction left unmatched. The CDR3 coding sequence is TGTGCCAGCAGTTACTCCCCTAGCGGGAGCCATGAGCAGTACTTC. Protein: CASSYSPSGSHEQYF.

The V call is TRBV6-2 or TRBV6-3, the J call TRBJ2-5; D gene ambiguous. Germline CDR1 MNHEY, CDR2 SVGEGT. Trimming removed 5 bases at V and 1 base at J, with 11 bases between. The CDR3 has 14 amino acids. CDR3 nucleotides: TGTGCCAGCAGTGACTTGGCTAGCCAAGAGACCCAGTACTTC. Residues: CASSDLASQETQYF.

For this clonotype: A read error may explain this, as a much larger clone is one base away. The chain employs TRBV29-1 and TRBJ2-1; TRBD1 is a possible D gene (5 bases). Germline-derived CDR1 and CDR2 are SQVTM and ANQGSEA. CDR3 length: 16 amino acids. The V gene lost 0 bases and the J gene lost 5 bases, with 17 bases spanning the gap. The chain's CDR3 is CSVEDPVSRADNEQFF. For the CDR3, the DNA is TGCAGCGTTGAAGATCCGGTTAGCAGGGCCGACAATGAGCAGTTCTTC.

The CDR3 DNA reads TGCGCCAGCAGCCAAGATGGGACAGGTTTGGAACAGCCCCAGCATTTT. Translating gives CASSQDGTGLEQPQHF. The chain couples TRBV4-1 to TRBJ1-5; 8 bases agree with TRBD1. The CDR3 totals 16 residues. Losses at the gene ends were 0 bases for V and 7 bases for J; bases not matched to a gene: 8. Germline V gene sequence: CDR1 MGHRA, CDR2 YSYEKL.

The gene calls are TRBV11-3 and TRBJ1-1; D gene ambiguous. This CDR3 comprises 14 residues. Trimming took off 0 bases at V and 6 bases at J, with 11 bases between the two ends. Per the germline V gene, CDR1 is SGHNT and CDR2 is YENEEA. Here the CDR3 DNA reads TGTGCCAGCAGCTTAGATGCGGAGGGTCCTGAAGCTTTCTTT. Amino acids: CASSLDAEGPEAFF.

CDR3 loop: CASSFLGETIHVEYF. CDR3 DNA sequence: TGCGCCAGCAGCTTCCTCGGGGAGACGATTCATGTTGAGTACTTC. The chain has TRBV5-1 and TRBJ2-7; D possibly corresponds to TRBD2 (5 bases). V lost 2 bases and J lost 11, with 23 bases in between. The CDR3 is 15 residues long. Germline V lookup: CDR1 SGHRS, CDR2 YFSETQ.

V gene TRBV6-5 combines with J gene TRBJ1-6; no clear D gene. The germline V and J ends were trimmed by 5 bases and 2 bases, with 13 bases remaining between them. This CDR3 has 16 residues. Germline V lookup: CDR1 MNHEY, CDR2 SVGAGI. CDR3 DNA: TGTGCCAGCAGTCCTACCAGAAGTACCTATAATTCACCCCTCCACTTT. This encodes CASSPTRSTYNSPLHF.

The rearrangement joins TRBV2 to TRBJ2-1; 9 nucleotides align to TRBD1. The CDR3 has 18 amino acids. Germline CDR1 reads SNHLY; CDR2 reads FYNNEI. Germline trimming cut 8 bases from V and 5 bases from J; bases unmatched to any gene: 19. The CDR3 spells CASGRKGQGGFRDNEQFF. The CDR3, as DNA: TGTGCCAGCGGCCGTAAGGGACAGGGTGGGTTTCGGGACAATGAGCAGTTCTTC.

A few counts support this clonotype. The V call is TRBV4-1, the J call TRBJ2-2; the D gene is possibly TRBD1 (5 bases). Germline V gene data show CDR1 as MGHRA and CDR2 as YSYEKL. The CDR3 covers 16 residues. Trimming took off 0 bases at V and 1 base at J, with 9 bases between the two ends. CDR3: CASSQEGVRNTGELFF. The CDR3 DNA is TGCGCCAGCAGCCAAGAAGGGGTTCGGAACACCGGGGAGCTGTTTTTT.

The chain employs TRBV20-1 and TRBJ2-7; 10 bases fit TRBD2. Germline V gene lookup returns CDR1 DFQATT and CDR2 SNEGSKA (reference sequence). V was pared by 4 bases and J by 4 bases, with 7 bases of the junction left unmatched. This CDR3 spans 14 amino acids. The CDR3 region is CSAKELAGTYEQYF. Here the CDR3 DNA reads TGCAGTGCTAAGGAACTAGCGGGAACTTACGAGCAGTACTTC.

This chain links TRBV9 with TRBJ2-5; 7 nucleotides agree with TRBD1. The CDR3 spans 16 residues. Per germline, CDR1 SGDLS and CDR2 YYNGEE. V was clipped by 0 bases and J by 2 bases; unmatched bases: 7. CDR3 DNA: TGTGCCAGCAGCGTAGCTGGAAGGGACAGTCAAGAGACCCAGTACTTC. Its translation is CASSVAGRDSQETQYF.

The rearrangement joins TRBV20-1 to TRBJ2-3; D might be TRBD1 or TRBD2, each matching 5 bases. CDR1 is DFQATT, CDR2 SNEGSKA, per germline (reference sequence). The ends were cut back, 3 bases at V and 0 bases at J, with 10 bases in the middle. The CDR3 covers 14 residues. The CDR3, as DNA: TGCAGTGCTAGCGCCAGGGAGAGCACAGATACGCAGTATTTT. Its translation: CSASARESTDTQYF.

The chain is built from TRBV7-2 and TRBJ1-2; D is unresolved. The V and J ends lost 1 base and 0 bases respectively, with 9 bases between them. The CDR3 totals 15 residues. Germline values: CDR1 SGHTA, CDR2 FQGNSA. This CDR3 is CASSLDGSTNYGYTF. In DNA, the CDR3 is TGTGCCAGCAGCTTAGACGGTTCGACTAACTATGGCTACACCTTC.

J is TRBJ1-2 and V is TRBV27; 8 nucleotides align to TRBD1. This CDR3 spans 16 amino acids. The V and J ends lost 5 bases and 5 bases, in that order; junction bases with no gene match: 13. Germline loops: CDR1 MNHEY, CDR2 SMNVEV (reference sequence). CDR3 amino acids: CASSGQGALIPYGYTF. The CDR3 DNA follows: TGTGCCAGCAGTGGTCAGGGGGCGCTTATCCCGTATGGCTACACCTTC.

The V and J genes are TRBV10-3 and TRBJ1-1; D gene uncertain. Germline lookup yields CDR1 ENHRY and CDR2 SYGVKD. The CDR3 runs to 13 residues. Trimming removed 2 bases at V and 4 bases at J, with 8 bases between. Here the CDR3 reads CAISEPGSTEAFF. DNA for the CDR3: TGTGCCATCAGTGAGCCGGGTAGCACTGAAGCTTTCTTT.